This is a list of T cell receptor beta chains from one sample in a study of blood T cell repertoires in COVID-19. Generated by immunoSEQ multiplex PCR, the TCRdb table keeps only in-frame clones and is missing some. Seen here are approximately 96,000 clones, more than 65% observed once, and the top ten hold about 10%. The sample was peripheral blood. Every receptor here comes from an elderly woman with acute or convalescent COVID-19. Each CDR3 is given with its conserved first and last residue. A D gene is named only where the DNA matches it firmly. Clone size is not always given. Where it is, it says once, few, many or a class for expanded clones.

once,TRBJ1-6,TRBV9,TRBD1,TGTGCCAGCAGGGGACAGGGGGATGTCTCACCCCTCCACTTT,CASRGQGDVSPLHF
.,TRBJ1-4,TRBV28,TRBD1,TGTGCCAGCAGGTCGATGACAGGGGAGAATGAAAAACTGTTTTTT,CASRSMTGENEKLFF
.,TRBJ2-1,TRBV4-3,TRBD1,TGCGCCAGCAGCCCCCGGACAGGGGGCGTTGAGCAGTTCTTC,CASSPRTGGVEQFF
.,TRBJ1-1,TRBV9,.,TGTGCCAGCAGCGTAGACGGTGGGAGGAACACTGAAGCTTTCTTT,CASSVDGGRNTEAFF
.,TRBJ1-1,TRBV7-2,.,TGTGCCAGCACACCCGGCGGGGGCGCGTTAACTGAAGCTTTCTTT,CASTPGGGALTEAFF
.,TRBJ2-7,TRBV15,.,TGTGCCACCAGCAGACCAAGCGAAAACTACGAGCAGTACTTC,CATSRPSENYEQYF
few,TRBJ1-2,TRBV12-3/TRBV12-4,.,TGTGCCAGCAGTTTACTCCAGGGCCGTGGCTACACCTTC,CASSLLQGRGYTF
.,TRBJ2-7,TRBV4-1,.,TGCGCCAGCAGCCAAGAAGCACAGTTCTCCTACGAGCAGTACTTC,CASSQEAQFSYEQYF
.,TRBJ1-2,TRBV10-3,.,TGTGCCATCAGTACAAATGGAGGGAACTATGGCTACACCTTC,CAISTNGGNYGYTF
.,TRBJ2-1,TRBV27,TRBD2,TGTGCCAGCAGATCACGTGCGGGGGGCCCCCCCTACAATGAGCAGTTCTTC,CASRSRAGGPPYNEQFF
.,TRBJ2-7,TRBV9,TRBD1,TGTGCCAGCAGCGCCACAGGGGTCTCCTACGAGCAGTACTTC,CASSATGVSYEQYF
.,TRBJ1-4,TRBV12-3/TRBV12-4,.,TGTGCCAGCAGGACTGACAGGCCAATTCTGTTTTTT,CASRTDRPILFF
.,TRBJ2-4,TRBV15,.,TGTGCCACCAGCAGAGATAGGGGCTCCAAAAACATTCAGTACTTC,CATSRDRGSKNIQYF
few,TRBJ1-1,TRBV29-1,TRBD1,TGCAGCGCGACCCAGGGGGCGGCTGAAGCTTTCTTT,CSATQGAAEAFF
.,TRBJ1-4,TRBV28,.,TGTGCCATCCGATCCAGGGCCTCGAATGAAAAACTGTTTTTT,CAIRSRASNEKLFF
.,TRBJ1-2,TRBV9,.,TGTGCCAGCAGCTTAACGACAACTAACTATGGCTACACCTTC,CASSLTTTNYGYTF
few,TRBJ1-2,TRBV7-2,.,TGTGCCAGCAGCTTTCCCGGCGGCTATGGCTACACCTTC,CASSFPGGYGYTF
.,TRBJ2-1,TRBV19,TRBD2,TGTGCCAGTAGTCCAGGACTAGCGGGGGGGCTCAATGAGCAGTTCTTC,CASSPGLAGGLNEQFF
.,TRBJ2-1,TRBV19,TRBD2,TGTGCCAGTAGTAACGGACTAGCGGGTTTTTACAATGAGCAGTTCTTC,CASSNGLAGFYNEQFF
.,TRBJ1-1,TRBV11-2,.,TGTGCCAGCAAACTAGGGGGTCGAACTGAAGCTTTCTTT,CASKLGGRTEAFF
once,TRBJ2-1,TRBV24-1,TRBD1,TGTGCCACCAGTGACTCGGGACAGAGCAGCTACAATGAGCAGTTCTTC,CATSDSGQSSYNEQFF
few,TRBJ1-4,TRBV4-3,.,TGCGCCAGCAGCCCCTCAAGGGAGGGGGGTGAAAAACTGTTTTTT,CASSPSREGGEKLFF
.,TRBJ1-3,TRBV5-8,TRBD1,TGTGCCAGCAGCCGGCCAGGGGGCGCGGACACCATATATTTT,CASSRPGGADTIYF
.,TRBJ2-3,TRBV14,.,TGTGCCAGCAGCCAAGATGAACGAGCGCTAGATACGCAGTATTTT,CASSQDERALDTQYF
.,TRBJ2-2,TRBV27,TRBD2,TGTGCCAGCAGTTCCTACGGGACTAGCGGGGGGACCGGGGAGCTGTTTTTT,CASSSYGTSGGTGELFF
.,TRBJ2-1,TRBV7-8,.,TGTGCCAGCAGCTTAGTGGACTACAGGGGAAATGAGCAGTTCTTC,CASSLVDYRGNEQFF
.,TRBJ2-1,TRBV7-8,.,TGTGCCAGCAGCTTTGTGGCGACAGTTACCTACAATGAGCAGTTCTTC,CASSFVATVTYNEQFF
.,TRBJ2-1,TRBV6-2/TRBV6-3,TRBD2,TGTGCCAGCAGTTACTCGTTTAGCGGGGGGCCAGCGGGTTGGTTCTTC,CASSYSFSGGPAGWFF
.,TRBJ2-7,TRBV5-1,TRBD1,TGCGCCAGCAACACGGGACAGGGTGTTTACGAGCAGTACTTC,CASNTGQGVYEQYF
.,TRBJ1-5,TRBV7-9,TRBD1,TGTGCCAGCAGCTTAGGACAGGGGGCGGGCCAGCCCCAGCATTTT,CASSLGQGAGQPQHF
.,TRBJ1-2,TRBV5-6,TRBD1,TGTGCCAGCAGCAATAAGGACAGGGGACCCTATGGCTACACCTTC,CASSNKDRGPYGYTF
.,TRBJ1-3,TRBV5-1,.,TGCGCCAGCAGCTTGGCCAGCTCTGGAAACACCATATATTTT,CASSLASSGNTIYF
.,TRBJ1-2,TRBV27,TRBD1,TGTGCCAGCAGTCCGAACAGGGGGCGGGGTGGCTACACCTTC,CASSPNRGRGGYTF
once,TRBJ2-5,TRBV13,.,TGTGCCAGCAGCCTGGACAGTCAAGAGACCCAGTACTTC,CASSLDSQETQYF
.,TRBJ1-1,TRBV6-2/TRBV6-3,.,TGTGCCAGCAGTGTACAGAGTTACACTGAAGCTTTCTTT,CASSVQSYTEAFF
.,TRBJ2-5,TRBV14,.,TGTGCCAGCAGCCCCTCCTACCTAGCGATCCAAGAGACCCAGTACTTC,CASSPSYLAIQETQYF
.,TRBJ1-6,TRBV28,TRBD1,TGTGCCAGCAGTCCTCCGGGACAGGGACCCGAAAGCTCCTATAATTCACCCCTCCACTTT,CASSPPGQGPESSYNSPLHF
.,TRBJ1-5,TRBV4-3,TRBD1,TGCGCCAGCAGCCAAGACTGGACAGGGAAGGGGAGCAATCAGCCCCAGCATTTT,CASSQDWTGKGSNQPQHF
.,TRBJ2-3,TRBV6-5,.,TGTGCCAGCAGTCGCTTGAGTACAGATACGCAGTATTTT,CASSRLSTDTQYF
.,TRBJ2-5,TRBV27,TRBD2,TGTGCCAGCAGTTTTTTAGCGGGGACCCAAGAGACCCAGTACTTC,CASSFLAGTQETQYF
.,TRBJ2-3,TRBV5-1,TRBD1,TGCGCCAGCAGCACTAGACCGGGACAGCTTGGTACGGATACGCAGTATTTT,CASSTRPGQLGTDTQYF
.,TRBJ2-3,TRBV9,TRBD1,TGTGCCAGCAGCCCGGAGGACAGGGTGGGAGATACGCAGTATTTT,CASSPEDRVGDTQYF
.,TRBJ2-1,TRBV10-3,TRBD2,TGTGCCACTTTAGAACTAGCGGGGCCCAATGAGCAGTTCTTC,CATLELAGPNEQFF
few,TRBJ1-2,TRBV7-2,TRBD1,TGTGCCAGCACCCGACAGGGACGCTATGGCTACACCTTC,CASTRQGRYGYTF
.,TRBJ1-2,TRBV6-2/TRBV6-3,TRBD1,TGTGCCAGCAGCCGCCCGACAGGGGCGGTTGGGTATGGCTACACCTTC,CASSRPTGAVGYGYTF
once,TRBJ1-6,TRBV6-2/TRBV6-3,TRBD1,TGTGCCAGCAGCAGCCGGGACAGGGGTCTAAATAATTCACCCCTCCACTTT,CASSSRDRGLNNSPLHF
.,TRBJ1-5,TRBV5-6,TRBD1,TGTGCCAGCAGCCGAACAGGGGCAAATCAGCCCCAGCATTTT,CASSRTGANQPQHF
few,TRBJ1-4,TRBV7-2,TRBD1,TGTGCCAGCAGCTTTACCAGGGGGCGCGGTAATGAAAAACTGTTTTTT,CASSFTRGRGNEKLFF
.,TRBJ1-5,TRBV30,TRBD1,TGTGCCTGGAGTCTCGGACAGGCGAGCAATCAGCCCCAGCATTTT,CAWSLGQASNQPQHF
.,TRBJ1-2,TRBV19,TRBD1,TGTGCCAGTAGTATAGCACATCACCCGGGACAGGGACATGGCTACACCTTC,CASSIAHHPGQGHGYTF
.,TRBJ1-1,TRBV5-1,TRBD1,TGCGCCAGCAGCTTGAGAAGCAGGGGGCTGAACACTGAAGCTTTCTTT,CASSLRSRGLNTEAFF
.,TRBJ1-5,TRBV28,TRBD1,TGTGCCAGCAGCCTCGCCGGGACAGGGCCGCAGCCCCAGCATTTT,CASSLAGTGPQPQHF
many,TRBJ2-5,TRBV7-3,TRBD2,TGTGCCAGCAGCCAAACACTAGCGGCAGAGACCCAGTACTTC,CASSQTLAAETQYF
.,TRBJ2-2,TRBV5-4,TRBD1,TGTGCCAGCAGCCCGGACAGGGCTAGCGGGGAGCTGTTTTTT,CASSPDRASGELFF
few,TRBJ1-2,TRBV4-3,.,TGCGCCAGCAGCCCGCGGACCGGAGGTAACTATGGCTACACCTTC,CASSPRTGGNYGYTF
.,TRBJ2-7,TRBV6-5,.,TGTGCCAGCAGTTATATAAGGGGGTTGGACGAGCAGTACTTC,CASSYIRGLDEQYF
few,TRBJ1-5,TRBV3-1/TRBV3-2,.,TGTGCCAGCAGCCAAACAGGCGCAAATCAGCCCCAGCATTTT,CASSQTGANQPQHF
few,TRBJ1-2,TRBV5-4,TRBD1,TGTGCCAGCAGCACCCGGGACAGGGGGAGCGGCTACACCTTC,CASSTRDRGSGYTF
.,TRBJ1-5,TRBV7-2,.,TGTGCCAGCAGCTTCTCTGGGGGGGCTACCAATCAGCCCCAGCATTTT,CASSFSGGATNQPQHF
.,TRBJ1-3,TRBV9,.,TGTGCCAGCAGCGAGGGGGGGGCTGGAAACACCATATATTTT,CASSEGGAGNTIYF